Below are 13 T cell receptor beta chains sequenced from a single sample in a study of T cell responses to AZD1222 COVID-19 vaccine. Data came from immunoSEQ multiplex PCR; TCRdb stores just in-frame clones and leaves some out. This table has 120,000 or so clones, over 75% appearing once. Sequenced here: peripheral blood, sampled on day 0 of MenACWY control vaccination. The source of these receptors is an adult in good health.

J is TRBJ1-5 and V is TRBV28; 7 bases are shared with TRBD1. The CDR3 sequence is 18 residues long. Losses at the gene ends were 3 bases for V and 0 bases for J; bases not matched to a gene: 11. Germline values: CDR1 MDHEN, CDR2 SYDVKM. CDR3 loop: CASSLRGQIIYSNQPQHF. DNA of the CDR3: TGTGCCAGCAGTTTGAGGGGACAGATAATATATAGCAATCAGCCCCAGCATTTT.

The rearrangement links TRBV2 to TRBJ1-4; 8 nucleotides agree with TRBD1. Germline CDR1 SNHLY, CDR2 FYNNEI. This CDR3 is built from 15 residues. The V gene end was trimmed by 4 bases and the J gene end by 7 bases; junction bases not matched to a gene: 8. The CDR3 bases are TGTGCCAGCAGTGCCCAGTTCAGGGGGCGTGAAAAACTGTTTTTT. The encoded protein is CASSAQFRGREKLFF.

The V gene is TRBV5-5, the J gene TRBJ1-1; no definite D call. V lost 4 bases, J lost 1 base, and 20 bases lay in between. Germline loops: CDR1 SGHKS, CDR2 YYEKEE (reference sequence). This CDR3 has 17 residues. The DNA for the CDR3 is TGTGCCAGCAGCCCGCTAAAACTGAATCGCGGGAACACTGAAGCTTTCTTT. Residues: CASSPLKLNRGNTEAFF.

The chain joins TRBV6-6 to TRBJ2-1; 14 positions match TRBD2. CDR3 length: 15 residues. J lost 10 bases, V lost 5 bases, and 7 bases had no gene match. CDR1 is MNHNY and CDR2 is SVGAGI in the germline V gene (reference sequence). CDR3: CASSPGLAGASEQFF. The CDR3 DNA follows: TGTGCCAGCAGTCCGGGACTAGCGGGGGCCTCCGAGCAGTTCTTC.

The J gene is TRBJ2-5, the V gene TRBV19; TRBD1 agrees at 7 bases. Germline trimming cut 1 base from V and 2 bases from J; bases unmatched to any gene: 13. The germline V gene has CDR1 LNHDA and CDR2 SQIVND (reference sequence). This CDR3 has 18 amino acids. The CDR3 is CASSIAPRDSGGQETQYF. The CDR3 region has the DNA TGTGCCAGTAGTATAGCCCCTCGGGACAGCGGTGGTCAAGAGACCCAGTACTTC.

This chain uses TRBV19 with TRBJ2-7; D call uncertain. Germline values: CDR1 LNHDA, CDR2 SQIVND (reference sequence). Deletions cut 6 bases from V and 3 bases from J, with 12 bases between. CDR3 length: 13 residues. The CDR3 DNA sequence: TGTGCCAGTAGACGGACGGCGGACTACGAGCAGTACTTC. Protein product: CASRRTADYEQYF.

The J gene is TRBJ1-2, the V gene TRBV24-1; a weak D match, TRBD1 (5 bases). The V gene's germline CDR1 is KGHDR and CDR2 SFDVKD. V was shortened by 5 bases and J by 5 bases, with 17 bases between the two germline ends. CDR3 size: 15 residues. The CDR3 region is CATSGWSMQGYGYTF. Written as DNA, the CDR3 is TGTGCCACCAGTGGGTGGTCGATGCAGGGTTATGGCTACACCTTC.

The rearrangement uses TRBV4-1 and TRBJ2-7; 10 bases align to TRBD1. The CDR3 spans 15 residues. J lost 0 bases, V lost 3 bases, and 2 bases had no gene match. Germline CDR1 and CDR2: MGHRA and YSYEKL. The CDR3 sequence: CASSQGQGPSYEQYF. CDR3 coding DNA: TGCGCCAGCAGCCAGGGACAGGGGCCCTCCTACGAGCAGTACTTC.

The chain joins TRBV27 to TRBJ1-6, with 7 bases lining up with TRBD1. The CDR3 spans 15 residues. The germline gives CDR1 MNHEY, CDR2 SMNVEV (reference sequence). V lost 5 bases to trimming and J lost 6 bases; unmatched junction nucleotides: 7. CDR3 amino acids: CASSPDRVINSPLHF. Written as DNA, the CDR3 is TGTGCCAGCAGTCCCGACAGGGTTATTAATTCACCCCTCCACTTT.

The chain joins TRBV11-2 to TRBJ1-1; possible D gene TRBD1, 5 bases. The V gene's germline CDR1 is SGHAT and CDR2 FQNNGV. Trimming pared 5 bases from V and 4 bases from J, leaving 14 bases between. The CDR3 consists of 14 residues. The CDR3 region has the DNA TGTGCCAGCAGCCCCCTCATGGGGGGCACTGAAGCTTTCTTT. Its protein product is CASSPLMGGTEAFF.

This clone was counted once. CDR3 sequence: CASSIEGRGRYEQYF. CDR3 coding DNA: TGTGCCAGTAGTATAGAAGGTAGGGGCCGATACGAGCAGTACTTC. The rearrangement links TRBV19 to TRBJ2-7, with D tentatively TRBD1 (5 bases). This CDR3 region has 15 residues. CDR1 is LNHDA and CDR2 is SQIVND in the germline V gene (reference sequence). V dropped 0 bases and J dropped 4 bases, with 13 bases sitting between them.

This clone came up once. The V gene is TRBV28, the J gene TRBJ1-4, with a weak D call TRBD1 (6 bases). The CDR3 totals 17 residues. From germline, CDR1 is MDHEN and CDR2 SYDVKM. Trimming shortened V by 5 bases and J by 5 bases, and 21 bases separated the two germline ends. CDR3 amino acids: CASSTRDGGRSNEKLFF. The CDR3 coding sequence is TGTGCCAGCAGTACCCGGGACGGGGGCCGATCCAATGAAAAACTGTTTTTT.

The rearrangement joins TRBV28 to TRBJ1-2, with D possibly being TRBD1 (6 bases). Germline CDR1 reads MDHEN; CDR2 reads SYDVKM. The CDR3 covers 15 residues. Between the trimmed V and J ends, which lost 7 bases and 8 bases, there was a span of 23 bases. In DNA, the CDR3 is TGTGCCAGCACCGTGCAGCAGGGAAGGAGGGGGGGCTACACCTTC. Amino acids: CASTVQQGRRGGYTF.